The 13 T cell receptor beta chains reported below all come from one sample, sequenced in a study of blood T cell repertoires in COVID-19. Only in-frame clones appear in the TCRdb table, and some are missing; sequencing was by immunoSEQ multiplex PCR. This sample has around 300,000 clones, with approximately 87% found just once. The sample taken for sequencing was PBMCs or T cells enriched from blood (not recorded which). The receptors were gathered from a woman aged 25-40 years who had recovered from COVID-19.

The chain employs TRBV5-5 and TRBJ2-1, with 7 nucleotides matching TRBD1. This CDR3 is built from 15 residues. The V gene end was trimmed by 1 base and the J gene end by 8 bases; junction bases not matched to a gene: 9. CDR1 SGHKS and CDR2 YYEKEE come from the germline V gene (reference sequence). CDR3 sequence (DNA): TGTGCCAGCAGCTTGACCTTGGGACAGATCGATGAGCAGTTCTTC. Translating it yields CASSLTLGQIDEQFF.

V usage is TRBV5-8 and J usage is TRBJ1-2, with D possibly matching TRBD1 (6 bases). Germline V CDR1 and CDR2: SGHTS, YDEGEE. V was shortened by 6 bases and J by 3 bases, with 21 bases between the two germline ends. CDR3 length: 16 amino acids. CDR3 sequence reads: CASTFNRVPNDYGYTF. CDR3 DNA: TGTGCCAGCACCTTCAACAGGGTGCCAAATGACTATGGCTACACCTTC.

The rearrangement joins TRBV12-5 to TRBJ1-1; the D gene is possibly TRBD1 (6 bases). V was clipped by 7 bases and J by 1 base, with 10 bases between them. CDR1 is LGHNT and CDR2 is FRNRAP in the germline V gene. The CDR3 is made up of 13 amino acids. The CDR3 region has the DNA TGTGCTAGTGCTGGGACACAGAACACTGAAGCTTTCTTT. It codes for CASAGTQNTEAFF.

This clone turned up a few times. The CDR3 DNA follows: TGCGCCAGCAGCCCCAACACAGATACGCAGTATTTT. This translates into CASSPNTDTQYF. V is TRBV5-1 and J is TRBJ2-3; D is unresolved. Trimming removed 4 bases from V and 2 bases from J, with 5 bases in between. Germline V gene data show CDR1 as SGHRS and CDR2 as YFSETQ. The CDR3 spans 12 residues. The full variable domain, rest sourced from reference TRBV5-1 and TRBJ2-3, is KAGVTQTPRYLIKTRGQQVTLSCSPISGHRSVSWYQQTPGQGLQFLFEYFSETQRNKGNFPGRFSGRQFSNSRSEMNVSTLELGDSALYLCASSPNTDTQYFGPGTRLTVL.

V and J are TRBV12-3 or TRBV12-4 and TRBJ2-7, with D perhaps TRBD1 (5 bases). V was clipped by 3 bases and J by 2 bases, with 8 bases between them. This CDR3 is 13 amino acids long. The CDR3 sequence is CASSLAQAYEQYF. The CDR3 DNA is TGTGCCAGCAGTTTGGCACAGGCCTACGAGCAGTACTTC.

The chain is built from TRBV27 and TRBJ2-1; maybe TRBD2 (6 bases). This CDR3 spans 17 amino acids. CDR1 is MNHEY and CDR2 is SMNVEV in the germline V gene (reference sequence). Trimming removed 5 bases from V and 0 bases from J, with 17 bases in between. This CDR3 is CASSLPGDPTSYNEQFF. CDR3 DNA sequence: TGTGCCAGCAGTCTCCCGGGAGACCCGACCTCCTACAATGAGCAGTTCTTC.

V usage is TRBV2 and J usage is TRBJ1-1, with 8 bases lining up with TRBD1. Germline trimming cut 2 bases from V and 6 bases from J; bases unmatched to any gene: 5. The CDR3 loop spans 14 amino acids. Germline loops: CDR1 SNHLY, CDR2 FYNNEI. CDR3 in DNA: TGTGCCAGCAGTGAATCCCGGACAGGGCCTGAAGCTTTCTTT. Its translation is CASSESRTGPEAFF.

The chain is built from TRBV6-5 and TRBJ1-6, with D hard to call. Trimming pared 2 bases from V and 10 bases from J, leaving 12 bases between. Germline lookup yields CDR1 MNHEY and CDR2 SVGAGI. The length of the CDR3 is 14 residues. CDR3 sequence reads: CASSYLLLESPLHF. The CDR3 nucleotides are TGTGCCAGCAGTTACCTACTCTTAGAGTCACCCCTCCACTTT.

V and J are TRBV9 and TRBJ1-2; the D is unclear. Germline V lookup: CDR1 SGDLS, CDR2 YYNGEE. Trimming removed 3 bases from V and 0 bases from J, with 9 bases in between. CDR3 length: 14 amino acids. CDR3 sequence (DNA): TGTGCCAGCAGCGGTATTGGAGCTAACTATGGCTACACCTTC. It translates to CASSGIGANYGYTF.

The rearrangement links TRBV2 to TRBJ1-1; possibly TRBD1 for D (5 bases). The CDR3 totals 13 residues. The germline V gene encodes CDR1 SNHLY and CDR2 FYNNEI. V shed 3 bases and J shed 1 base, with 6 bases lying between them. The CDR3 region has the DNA TGTGCCAGCAGTGATCAGGGGAACACTGAAGCTTTCTTT. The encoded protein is CASSDQGNTEAFF.

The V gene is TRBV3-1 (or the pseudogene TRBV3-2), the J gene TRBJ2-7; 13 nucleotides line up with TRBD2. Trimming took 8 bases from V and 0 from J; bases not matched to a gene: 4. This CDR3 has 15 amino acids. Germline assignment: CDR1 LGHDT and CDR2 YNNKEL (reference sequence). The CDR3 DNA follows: TGTGCCAGCCAAGGACTAGCGGGGGACTCCTACGAGCAGTACTTC. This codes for CASQGLAGDSYEQYF.

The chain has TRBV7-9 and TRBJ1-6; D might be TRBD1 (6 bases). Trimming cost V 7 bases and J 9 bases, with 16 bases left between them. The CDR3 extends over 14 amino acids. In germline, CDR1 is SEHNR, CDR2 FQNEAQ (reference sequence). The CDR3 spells CASTPPGGRSPLHF. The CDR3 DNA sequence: TGTGCCAGCACCCCCCCCGGGGGGCGTTCACCCCTCCACTTT.

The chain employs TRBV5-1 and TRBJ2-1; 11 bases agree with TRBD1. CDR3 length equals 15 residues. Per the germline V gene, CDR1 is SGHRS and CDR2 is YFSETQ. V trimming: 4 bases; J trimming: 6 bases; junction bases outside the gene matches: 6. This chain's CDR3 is CASSPGQGVGNEQFF. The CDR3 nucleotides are TGCGCCAGCAGCCCGGGACAGGGGGTAGGCAATGAGCAGTTCTTC.